The T cell receptor (beta chain) under discussion was sequenced for a study of cytomegalovirus exposure and HLA in healthy donors. The study ran its PCR with 60 Vbeta and 13 Jbeta primers. Using immunoSEQ multiplex PCR, the repertoire was profiled, and TCRdb retains in-frame clones only, with some absent. The table records 95,000 to 100,000 clones, under 80% of them present only once. The CDR3 is made up of 13 amino acids. Trimming took 5 bases from V and 7 from J; bases not matched to a gene: 7. CDR1 and CDR2 (germline): MNHEY, SMNVEV (reference sequence). The TCR sequence derives from a man in his forties in good health and CMV-seronegative. The sequenced sample consisted of PBMCs. The gene calls are TRBV27 and TRBJ1-1; 7 bases map to TRBD1. CDR3 in amino acids: CASSPWAGGEAFF. The CDR3 nucleotides read TGTGCCAGCAGTCCTTGGGCAGGGGGTGAAGCTTTCTTT.